This T cell receptor (beta chain) was observed in a study of shared clonotypes between healthy human individuals. Only in-frame clones appear in the TCRdb table, and some are missing; sequencing was by immunoSEQ multiplex PCR. The sample carries roughly 2,300,000 clones, about 90% recorded once. The sequencing input was naive CD4+ T cells from PBMCs. Stated subset: CD45RA+ positively selected. The clonotype originates from a man between 18 and 35 years old in good health. Some clones in this sample may be carry-over from other donors' samples.

CDR3 sequence (DNA): TGCGCCAGCAGCTTGGCCCCTGGAGCTGGGGCCAACGTCCTGACTTTC. Protein: CASSLAPGAGANVLTF. The rearrangement joins TRBV5-1 to TRBJ2-6; no definite D call. Germline lookup yields CDR1 SGHRS and CDR2 YFSETQ. The CDR3 contains 16 residues. V shed 0 bases and J shed 2 bases, with 9 bases lying between them.